This T cell receptor (beta chain) was sequenced for a study of blood T cell repertoires in COVID-19. Overall study: Sources were T cells, B-cell-depleted T cells, or PBMCs; the material itself was cDNA or gDNA.

Trimming cost V 2 bases and J 3 bases, with 11 bases left between them. The CDR3 sequence is 14 residues long. In germline, CDR1 is MNHNS, CDR2 SASEGT. Per the original methods: The authors estimated nucleated cell counts from reference gene primer amplification. Repertoires were generated with immunoSEQ multiplex PCR, while TCRdb's copy carries only in-frame clones and drops some. V, J and clone size are those of that table, while D and trimming were read from the DNA. The table lists 55,000 to 60,000 clones, more than 75% of them singletons, with 4.7% in the top ten. The chain is built from TRBV6-1 and TRBJ2-7; no clear D. The sequencing sample was made of peripheral blood. This receptor was obtained from a man aged 40-55 years with active COVID-19. The CDR3 region is CASSEQLVVYEQYF. Here the CDR3 DNA reads TGTGCCAGCAGTGAACAGCTAGTGGTCTACGAGCAGTACTTC.